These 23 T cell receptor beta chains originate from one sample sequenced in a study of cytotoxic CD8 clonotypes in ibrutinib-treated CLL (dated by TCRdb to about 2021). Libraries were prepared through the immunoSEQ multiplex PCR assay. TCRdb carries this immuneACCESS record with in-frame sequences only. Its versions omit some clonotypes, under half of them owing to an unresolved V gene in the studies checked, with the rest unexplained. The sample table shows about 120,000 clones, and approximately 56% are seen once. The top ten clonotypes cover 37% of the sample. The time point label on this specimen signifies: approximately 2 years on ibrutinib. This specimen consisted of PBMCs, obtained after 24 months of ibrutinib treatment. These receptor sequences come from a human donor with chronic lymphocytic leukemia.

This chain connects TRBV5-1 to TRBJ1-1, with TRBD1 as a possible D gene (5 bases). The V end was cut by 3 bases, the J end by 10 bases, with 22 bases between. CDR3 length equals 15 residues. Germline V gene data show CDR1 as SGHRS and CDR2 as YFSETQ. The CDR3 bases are TGCGCCAGCAGCTCCCCACCGGGGACCCCGGGCGGAGCTTTCTTT. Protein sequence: CASSSPPGTPGGAFF. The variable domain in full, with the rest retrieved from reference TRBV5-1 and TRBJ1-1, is KAGVTQTPRYLIKTRGQQVTLSCSPISGHRSVSWYQQTPGQGLQFLFEYFSETQRNKGNFPGRFSGRQFSNSRSEMNVSTLELGDSALYLCASSSPPGTPGGAFFGQGTRLTVV.

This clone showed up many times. The CDR3 region has the DNA TGTGCCAGTAGCCCATTTGGGGGGGGTATCTACAATGAGCAGTTCTTC. It yields the protein CASSPFGGGIYNEQFF. The V and J genes are TRBV19 and TRBJ2-1; 7 bases align to TRBD2. V gave up 6 bases and J gave up 3 bases; unmatched junction bases: 11. This CDR3 is built from 16 residues. Germline CDR1 reads LNHDA; CDR2 reads SQIVND (reference sequence).

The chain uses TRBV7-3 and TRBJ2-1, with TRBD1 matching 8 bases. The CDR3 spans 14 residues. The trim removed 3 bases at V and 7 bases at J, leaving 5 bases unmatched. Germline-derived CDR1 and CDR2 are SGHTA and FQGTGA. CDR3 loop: CASSFPQGANEQFF. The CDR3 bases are TGTGCCAGCAGCTTCCCCCAGGGGGCAAATGAGCAGTTCTTC.

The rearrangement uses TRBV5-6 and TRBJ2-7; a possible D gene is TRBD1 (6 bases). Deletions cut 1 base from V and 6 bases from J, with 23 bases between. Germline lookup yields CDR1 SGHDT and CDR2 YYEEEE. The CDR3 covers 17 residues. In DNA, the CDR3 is TGTGCCAGCAGCTTGTGGGTCGGGTACAGGGATCGTGGCGAGCAGTACTTC. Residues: CASSLWVGYRDRGEQYF.

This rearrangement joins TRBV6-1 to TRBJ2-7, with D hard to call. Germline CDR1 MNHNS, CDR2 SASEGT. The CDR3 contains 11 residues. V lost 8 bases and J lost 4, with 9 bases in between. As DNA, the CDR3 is TGTGCCAGCGGGTCTAAATACGAGCAGTACTTC. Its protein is CASGSKYEQYF.

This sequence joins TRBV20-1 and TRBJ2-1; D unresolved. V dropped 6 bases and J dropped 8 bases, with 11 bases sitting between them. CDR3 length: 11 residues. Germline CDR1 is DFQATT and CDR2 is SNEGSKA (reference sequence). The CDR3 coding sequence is TGCAGTGCCCTATTTAGGGATGAGCAGTTCTTC. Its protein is CSALFRDEQFF.

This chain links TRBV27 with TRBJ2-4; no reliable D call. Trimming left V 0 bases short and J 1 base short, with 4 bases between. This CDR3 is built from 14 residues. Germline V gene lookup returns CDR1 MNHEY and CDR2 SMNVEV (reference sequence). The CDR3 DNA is TGTGCCAGCAGTTTATCAGGGGCCAAAAACATTCAGTACTTC. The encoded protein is CASSLSGAKNIQYF.

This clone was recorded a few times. The chain's CDR3 is CASSEEASGHNEQFF. DNA of the CDR3: TGTGCCAGCAGTGAGGAGGCTAGCGGCCACAATGAGCAGTTCTTC. V gene TRBV2 combines with J gene TRBJ2-1; the match to TRBD2 covers 7 bases. V lost 3 bases and J lost 5; bases outside the gene matches: 7. Germline V gene data show CDR1 as SNHLY and CDR2 as FYNNEI. The CDR3 is 15 amino acids. Full variable domain (remainder filled in from reference TRBV2 and TRBJ2-1): EPEVTQTPSHQVTQMGQEVILRCVPISNHLYFYWYRQILGQKVEFLVSFYNNEISEKSEIFDDQFSVERPDGSNFTLKIRSTKLEDSAMYFCASSEEASGHNEQFFGPGTRLTVL.

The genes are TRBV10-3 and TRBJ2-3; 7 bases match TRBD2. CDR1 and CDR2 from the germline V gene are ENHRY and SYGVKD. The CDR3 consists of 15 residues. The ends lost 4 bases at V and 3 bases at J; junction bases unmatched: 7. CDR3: CAISVGTILTDTQYF. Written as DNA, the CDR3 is TGTGCCATCAGTGTCGGGACTATACTGACAGATACGCAGTATTTT.

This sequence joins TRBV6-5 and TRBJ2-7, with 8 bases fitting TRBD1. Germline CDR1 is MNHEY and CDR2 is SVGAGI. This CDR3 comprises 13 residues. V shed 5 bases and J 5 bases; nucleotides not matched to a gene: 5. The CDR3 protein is CASSRTGMDEQYF. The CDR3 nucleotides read TGTGCCAGCAGTAGGACAGGGATGGACGAGCAGTACTTC.

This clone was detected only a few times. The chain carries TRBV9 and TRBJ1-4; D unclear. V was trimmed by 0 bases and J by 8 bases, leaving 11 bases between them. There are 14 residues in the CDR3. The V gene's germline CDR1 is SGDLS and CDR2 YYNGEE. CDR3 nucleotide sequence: TGTGCCAGCAGCGTAGGGTCCGCGAGCGAAAAACTGTTTTTT. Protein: CASSVGSASEKLFF.

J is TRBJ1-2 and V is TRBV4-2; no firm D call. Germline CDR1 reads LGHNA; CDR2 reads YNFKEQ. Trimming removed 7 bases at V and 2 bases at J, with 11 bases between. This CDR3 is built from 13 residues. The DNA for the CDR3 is TGTGCCAGCACCTTCGGAGAGAACTATGGCTACACCTTC. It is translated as CASTFGENYGYTF.

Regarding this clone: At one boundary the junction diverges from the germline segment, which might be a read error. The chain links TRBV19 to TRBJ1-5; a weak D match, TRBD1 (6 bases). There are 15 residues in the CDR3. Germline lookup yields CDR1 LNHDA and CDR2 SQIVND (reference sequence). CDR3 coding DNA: TGTGCCAGTTGTATTCGGAGGACAGTCAATCAGCCCCAGCATTTT. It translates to CASCIRRTVNQPQHF.

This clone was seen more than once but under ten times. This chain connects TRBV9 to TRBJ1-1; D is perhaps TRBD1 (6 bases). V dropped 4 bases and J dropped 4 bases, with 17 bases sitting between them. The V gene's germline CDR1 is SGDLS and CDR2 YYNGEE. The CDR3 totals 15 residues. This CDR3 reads CASSPEGVGGTEAFF. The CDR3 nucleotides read TGTGCCAGCAGCCCCGAGGGGGTGGGCGGCACTGAAGCTTTCTTT.

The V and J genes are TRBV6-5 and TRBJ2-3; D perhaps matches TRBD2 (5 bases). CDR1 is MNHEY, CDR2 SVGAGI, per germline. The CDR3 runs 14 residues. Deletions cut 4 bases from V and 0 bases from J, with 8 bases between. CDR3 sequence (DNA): TGTGCCAGCAGTTGGACGGGGAGCACAGATACGCAGTATTTT. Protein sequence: CASSWTGSTDTQYF.

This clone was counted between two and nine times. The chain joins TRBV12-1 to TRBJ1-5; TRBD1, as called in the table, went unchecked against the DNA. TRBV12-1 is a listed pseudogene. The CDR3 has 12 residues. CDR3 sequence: CASSFGRAPQHF. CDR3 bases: TGTGCCAGCAGCTTTGGCAGGGCGCCCCAGCATTTT.

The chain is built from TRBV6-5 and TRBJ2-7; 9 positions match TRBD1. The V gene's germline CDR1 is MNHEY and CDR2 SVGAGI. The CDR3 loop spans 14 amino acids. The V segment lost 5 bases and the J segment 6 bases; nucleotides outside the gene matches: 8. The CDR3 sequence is CASSRGQGSSEQYF. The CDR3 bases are TGTGCCAGCAGTAGGGGACAGGGTTCGAGCGAGCAGTACTTC.

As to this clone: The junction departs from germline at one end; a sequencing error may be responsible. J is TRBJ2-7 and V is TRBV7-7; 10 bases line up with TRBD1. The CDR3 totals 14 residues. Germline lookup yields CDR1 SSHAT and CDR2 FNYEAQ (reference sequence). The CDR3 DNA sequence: TGTGCTAGCAGCTTAGGGGACAGGGGCTACGAGCAGTACTTC. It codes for CASSLGDRGYEQYF.

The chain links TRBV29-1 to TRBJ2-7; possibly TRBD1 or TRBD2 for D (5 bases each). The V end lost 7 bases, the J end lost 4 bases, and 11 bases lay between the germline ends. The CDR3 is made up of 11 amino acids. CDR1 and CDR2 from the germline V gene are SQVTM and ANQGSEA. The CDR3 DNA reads TGCAGCGGGGGACGGACTTACGAGCAGTACTTC. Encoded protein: CSGGRTYEQYF.

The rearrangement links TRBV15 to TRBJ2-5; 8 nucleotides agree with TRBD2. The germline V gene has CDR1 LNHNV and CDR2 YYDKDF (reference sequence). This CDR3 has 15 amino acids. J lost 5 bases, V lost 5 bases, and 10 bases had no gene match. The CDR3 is CATSVSGTRGETQYF. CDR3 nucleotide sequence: TGTGCCACCAGCGTTAGCGGGACTCGGGGGGAGACCCAGTACTTC. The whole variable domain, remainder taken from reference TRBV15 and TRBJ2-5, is DAMVIQNPRYQVTQFGKPVTLSCSQTLNHNVMYWYQQKSSQAPKLLFHYYDKDFNNEADTPDNFQSRRPNTSFCFLDIRSPGLGDTAMYLCATSVSGTRGETQYFGPGTRLLVL.

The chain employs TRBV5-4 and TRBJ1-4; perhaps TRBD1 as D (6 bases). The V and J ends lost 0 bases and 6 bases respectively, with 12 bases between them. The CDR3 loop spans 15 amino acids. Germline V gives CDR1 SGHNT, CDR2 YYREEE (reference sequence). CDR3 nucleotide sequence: TGTGCCAGCAGCTTGGGGGGGCGCATGGATGAAAAACTGTTTTTT. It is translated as CASSLGGRMDEKLFF.

For the CDR3, the DNA is TGTGCCAGTAGCCCAGGCATAGGACAACCCCAGCATTTT. Amino acids: CASSPGIGQPQHF. V is TRBV19 and J is TRBJ1-5; D might be TRBD1 (5 bases). The germline gives CDR1 LNHDA, CDR2 SQIVND (reference sequence). V was pared by 6 bases and J by 10 bases, with 16 bases between. CDR3 length: 13 amino acids.

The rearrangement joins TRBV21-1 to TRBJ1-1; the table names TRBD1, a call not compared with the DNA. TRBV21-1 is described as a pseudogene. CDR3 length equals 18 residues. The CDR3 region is CASSPPIPLGRGNTEAFF. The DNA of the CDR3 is TGTGCCAGCAGCCCCCCCATCCCCCTGGGCAGGGGAAACACTGAAGCTTTCTTT.